One sample yielded the 10 T cell receptor beta chains listed below, sequenced in a study of blood T cell repertoires in COVID-19. Profiled with immunoSEQ multiplex PCR; TCRdb holds only in-frame clones, not every one. This table has about 350,000 clones, around 90% appearing once. Sequencing was performed on peripheral blood. These receptors were obtained from a woman aged 60 to 75 with COVID-19, enrolled during active disease.

V is TRBV5-4 and J is TRBJ1-4; unclear D gene. The germline V gene has CDR1 SGHNT and CDR2 YYREEE (reference sequence). The V gene lost 2 bases and the J gene lost 2 bases, with 10 bases spanning the gap. This CDR3 has 15 amino acids. The DNA of the CDR3 is TGTGCCAGCAGCTTTGGGGTAGCGACTAATGAAAAACTGTTTTTT. Its translation: CASSFGVATNEKLFF.

V and J are TRBV5-1 and TRBJ2-1; D may be TRBD1 (6 bases). This CDR3 has 14 residues. V lost 3 bases and J 10 bases, leaving 17 bases between the germline ends. Germline CDR1 is SGHRS and CDR2 is YFSETQ. CDR3 region: CASSSSTGSQEQFF. CDR3 bases: TGCGCCAGCAGCTCCAGTACAGGGTCGCAGGAGCAGTTCTTC.

The gene calls are TRBV14 and TRBJ2-3; the D is unclear. The CDR3 is made up of 11 amino acids. The germline gives CDR1 SGHDN, CDR2 FVKESK. Trimming took 4 bases from V and 4 from J, leaving 3 bases between them. The CDR3 bases are TGTGCCAGCAGCCTAGCAGATACGCAGTATTTT. Translated: CASSLADTQYF.

The rearrangement uses TRBV3-1 (or the pseudogene TRBV3-2) and TRBJ1-4; D not resolved. Germline V gene lookup returns CDR1 LGHDT and CDR2 YNNKEL (reference sequence). This CDR3 region has 10 residues. The chain's CDR3 is CAAGFRELFF. As DNA, the CDR3 is TGTGCGGCCGGGTTTCGAGAACTGTTTTTT.

This sequence joins TRBV7-6 and TRBJ1-3; TRBD1 is a possible D gene (5 bases). Germline V CDR1 and CDR2: SGHVS, FNYEAQ. Trimming stripped 4 bases from V and 3 bases from J, with 13 bases between. The CDR3 contains 15 residues. CDR3 sequence reads: CASSWAGSFGNTIYF. The CDR3 bases are TGTGCCAGCAGCTGGGCAGGGTCCTTTGGAAACACCATATATTTT.

This rearrangement joins TRBV28 to TRBJ2-2, with D unclear. CDR1 and CDR2 from the germline V gene are MDHEN and SYDVKM. V was clipped by 11 bases and J by 6 bases, with 22 bases between them. This CDR3 comprises 15 residues. The CDR3 DNA is TGTGCCCCCCGACAACACCGAAGCACCGCCGGGGAGCTGTTTTTT. This codes for CAPRQHRSTAGELFF.

This clone is a singleton in its sample. The chain recombines TRBV2 with TRBJ1-6; the D gene is possibly TRBD1 (6 bases). The length of the CDR3 is 14 residues. Germline assignment: CDR1 SNHLY and CDR2 FYNNEI. Between the trimmed V and J ends, which lost 6 bases and 7 bases, there was a span of 13 bases. The CDR3 sequence is CASRRRDTNSPLHF. CDR3 DNA sequence: TGTGCCAGCAGGCGCCGGGACACCAATTCACCCCTCCACTTT.

The V gene is TRBV5-1, the J gene TRBJ2-7, with 8 nucleotides matching TRBD1. The ends lost 0 bases at V and 3 bases at J; junction bases unmatched: 5. CDR1 is SGHRS, CDR2 YFSETQ, per germline. This CDR3 has 15 amino acids. The CDR3 spells CASSLAPGGNYEQYF. CDR3 nucleotides: TGCGCCAGCAGCTTGGCGCCAGGGGGCAACTACGAGCAGTACTTC.

The chain uses TRBV2 and TRBJ2-5, with 7 bases matching TRBD1. The CDR3 consists of 13 residues. Germline assignment: CDR1 SNHLY and CDR2 FYNNEI. Germline trimming cut 6 bases from V and 5 bases from J; bases unmatched to any gene: 6. CDR3: CASSRQGEETQYF. CDR3 sequence (DNA): TGTGCCAGCAGCCGACAGGGAGAGGAGACCCAGTACTTC.

A single count supports this clone. The chain uses TRBV28 and TRBJ1-5, with TRBD1 identical over 7 bases. With 6 bases clipped from V and 2 bases from J, the junction kept 4 bases outside the gene matches. The CDR3 contains 14 residues. Germline V lookup: CDR1 MDHEN, CDR2 SYDVKM. The chain's CDR3 is CASSSGQGNQPQHF. The CDR3, as DNA: TGTGCCAGCAGCTCCGGACAGGGCAATCAGCCCCAGCATTTT. Based on the CDR3 plus reference TRBV28 and TRBJ1-5, the full variable domain is DVKVTQSSRYLVKRTGEKVFLECVQDMDHENMFWYRQDPGLGLRLIYFSYDVKMKEKGDIPEGYSVSREKKERFSLILESASTNQTSMYLCASSSGQGNQPQHFGDGTRLSIL.